This TCR beta chain was identified during a study of blood T cell repertoires in COVID-19. In the original analysis: For nucleated cells, counts were estimated from reference gene primer amplification. TCRdb's copy holds only in-frame clones and misses some; the assay was immunoSEQ multiplex PCR. V, J and clone size derive from that table, while D and trimming were established from the DNA sequence. Found here are approximately 280,000 clones, around 88% of them singletons; the top ten hold about 5.7%. Living in 24 US areas, the participants were between roughly 18 and 95 years of age. Participant-reported clinical history was the basis for cohort assignment. V gave up 5 bases and J gave up 6 bases; unmatched junction bases: 11. Germline CDR1 reads SGHTA; CDR2 reads FQGNSA. The CDR3 consists of 17 residues. This clone occurred once.

Input material: PBMCs or T cells enriched from blood (not recorded which). The chain recombines TRBV7-2 with TRBJ2-1; 12 bases agree with TRBD2. The source of this sequence is a woman between 35 and 50 years old who had recovered from COVID-19. DNA for the CDR3: TGTGCCAGCAGCCCGTCCCGACTAGCGGGAGTAGGCAATGAGCAGTTCTTC. Protein: CASSPSRLAGVGNEQFF.